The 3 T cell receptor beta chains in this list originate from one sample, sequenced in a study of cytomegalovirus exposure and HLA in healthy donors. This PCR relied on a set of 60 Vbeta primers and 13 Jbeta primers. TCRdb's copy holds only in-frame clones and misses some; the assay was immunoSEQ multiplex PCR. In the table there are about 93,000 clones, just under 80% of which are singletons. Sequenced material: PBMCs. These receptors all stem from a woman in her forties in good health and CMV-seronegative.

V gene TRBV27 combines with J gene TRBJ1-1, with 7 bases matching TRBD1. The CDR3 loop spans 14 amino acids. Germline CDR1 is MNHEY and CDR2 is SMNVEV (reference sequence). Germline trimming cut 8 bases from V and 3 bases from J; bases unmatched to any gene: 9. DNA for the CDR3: TGTGCCAGCCACAAAGGACAGGTTGACACTGAAGCTTTCTTT. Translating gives CASHKGQVDTEAFF.

The CDR3, as DNA: TGTGCCAGTAGTGTTCAAAAGGGGCTCCGCACAGATACGCAGTATTTT. This sequence encodes CASSVQKGLRTDTQYF. The chain employs TRBV19 and TRBJ2-3; maybe TRBD1 (5 bases). The germline gives CDR1 LNHDA, CDR2 SQIVND (reference sequence). The V end lost 5 bases, the J end lost 1 base, and 16 bases lay between the germline ends. The CDR3 is 16 residues long.

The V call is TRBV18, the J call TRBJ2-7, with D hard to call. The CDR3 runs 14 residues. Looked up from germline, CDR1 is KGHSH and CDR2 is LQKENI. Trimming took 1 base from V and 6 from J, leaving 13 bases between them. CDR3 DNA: TGTGCCAGCTCACCACTGCCGTCGTCAGGCGAGCAGTACTTC. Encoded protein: CASSPLPSSGEQYF. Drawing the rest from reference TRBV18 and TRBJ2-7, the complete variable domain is NAGVMQNPRHLVRRRGQEARLRCSPMKGHSHVYWYRQLPEEGLKFMVYLQKENIIDESGMPKERFSAEFPKEGPSILRIQQVVRGDSAAYFCASSPLPSSGEQYFGPGTRLTVT.